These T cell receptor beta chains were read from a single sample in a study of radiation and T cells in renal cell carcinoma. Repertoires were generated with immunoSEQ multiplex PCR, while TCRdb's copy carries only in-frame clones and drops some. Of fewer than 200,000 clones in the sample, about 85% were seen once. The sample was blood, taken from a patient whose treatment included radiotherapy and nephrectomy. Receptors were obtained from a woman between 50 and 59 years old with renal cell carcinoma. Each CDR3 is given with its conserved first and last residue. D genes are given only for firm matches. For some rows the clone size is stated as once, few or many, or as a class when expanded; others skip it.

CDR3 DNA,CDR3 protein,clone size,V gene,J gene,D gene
TGTGCCAGCAGTGAATCCCGGGGCGTACTCGGCTACACCTTC,CASSESRGVLGYTF,few,TRBV6-1,TRBJ1-2,NA
TGTGCCAGCAGCTTGGTGGCTAGCGGGGGGGGAGAGACCCAGTACTTC,CASSLVASGGGETQYF,NA,TRBV5-4,TRBJ2-5,TRBD2
TGCAGCACACAACTAGGGACAGGGGGCGGCTATGGCTACACCTTC,CSTQLGTGGGYGYTF,NA,TRBV29-1,TRBJ1-2,TRBD1
TGTGCCAGCTCACCAACGGACAACAATCAGCCCCAGCATTTT,CASSPTDNNQPQHF,NA,TRBV18,TRBJ1-5,NA
TGTGCCAGCAGCGTCGGGACAGAGACTTATGGCTACACCTTC,CASSVGTETYGYTF,once,TRBV5-4,TRBJ1-2,TRBD1
TGTGCCAGCAGCCTCGGACAGGGCGGGAACACTGAAGCTTTCTTT,CASSLGQGGNTEAFF,NA,TRBV7-6,TRBJ1-1,TRBD1
TGTGCCAGCAGTTTAGGGAATGAAAAACTGTTTTTT,CASSLGNEKLFF,NA,TRBV25-1,TRBJ1-4,NA
TGCGCCAGCAGCTTGGAACACCCTGGGGCCAACGTCCTGACTTTC,CASSLEHPGANVLTF,NA,TRBV5-1,TRBJ2-6,NA
TGTGCCAGCAGCTGGAGCGGGGGACAAGAGACCCAGTACTTC,CASSWSGGQETQYF,NA,TRBV5-4,TRBJ2-5,TRBD2
TGTGCCAGCAGCTATGGACAGGGCCCCTACGAGCAGTACTTC,CASSYGQGPYEQYF,once,TRBV5-5,TRBJ2-7,TRBD1
TGTGCCAGCAGCTTAGATGCCCGCTACTCCTACAATGAGCAGTTCTTC,CASSLDARYSYNEQFF,NA,TRBV7-8,TRBJ2-1,NA
TGCGCCAGCAGCAGAGGACAGGGGGCTATTCCTAACGGGGAGCTGTTTTTT,CASSRGQGAIPNGELFF,NA,TRBV5-1,TRBJ2-2,TRBD1
TGTGCCAGCAGCTTAGACCCGGGAGCGGGCATTCAGTACTTC,CASSLDPGAGIQYF,NA,TRBV11-2,TRBJ2-4,NA
TGTGCCAGTAGCACCGGGACAGGGAACACCGGGGAGCTGTTTTTT,CASSTGTGNTGELFF,NA,TRBV19,TRBJ2-2,TRBD1
TGTGCCAGTCAAGGTGCAAAGGGGACTGAAGCTTTCTTT,CASQGAKGTEAFF,NA,TRBV6-5,TRBJ1-1,NA
TGTGCCAGCAGTTACGCCTCCGGAGGGACCCAAGAGACCCAGTACTTC,CASSYASGGTQETQYF,NA,TRBV6-6,TRBJ2-5,NA
TGTGCCAGCAGCTTAGACCCGACACGTACCGTATATGGCTACACCTTC,CASSLDPTRTVYGYTF,NA,TRBV11-2,TRBJ1-2,NA
TGTGCCTCTTGGGGTGGGACTGGCTCTGGAAACACCATATATTTT,CASWGGTGSGNTIYF,NA,TRBV30,TRBJ1-3,NA
TGTGCCAGCAGCCCCCAACTCAGGGCCCCTAATGAAAAACTGTTTTTT,CASSPQLRAPNEKLFF,once,TRBV6-6,TRBJ1-4,NA
TGTGCCAGCAGTACCGGGACTCTTGCAGATACGCAGTATTTT,CASSTGTLADTQYF,NA,TRBV5-4,TRBJ2-3,NA
TGTGCCAGCAGTGCCGAGGGGGTGCTCCAAGAGACCCAGTACTTC,CASSAEGVLQETQYF,NA,TRBV2,TRBJ2-5,NA
TGTGCCAGCAGCGTATACGGCAGTTTCACCTACGAGCAGTACTTC,CASSVYGSFTYEQYF,NA,TRBV9,TRBJ2-7,NA
TGTGCCAGCAGCTTAGGGGCAGGGGTCGATCAGCCCCAGCATTTT,CASSLGAGVDQPQHF,once,TRBV7-8,TRBJ1-5,NA
TGTGCCAGCAGCATATCTTCAGGTGGCTACACCTTC,CASSISSGGYTF,NA,TRBV2,TRBJ1-2,NA
TGTGCCAGCAGCTTAGACTCAGGCGTCGGGGAGACCCAGTACTTC,CASSLDSGVGETQYF,few,TRBV11-2,TRBJ2-5,NA
TGTGCCAGCAGCTTATTGGGCACCGGGGAGCTGTTTTTT,CASSLLGTGELFF,NA,TRBV7-9,TRBJ2-2,NA
TGTGCCAGCAGCTTATCCAGACAGGGAACTGAAGCTTTCTTT,CASSLSRQGTEAFF,NA,TRBV7-2,TRBJ1-1,TRBD1
TGTGCCAGCTCACCACCCGACAGCGGAGGAGATACGCAGTATTTT,CASSPPDSGGDTQYF,NA,TRBV18,TRBJ2-3,NA
TGTGCCAGTAGTGGGGGCTTGGGGAGCACTGAAGCTTTCTTT,CASSGGLGSTEAFF,NA,TRBV19,TRBJ1-1,NA